One sample yielded the 5 T cell receptor beta chains listed below, sequenced in a study of resident and recirculating memory T cells in vitiligo. Data came from immunoSEQ multiplex PCR; TCRdb stores just in-frame clones and leaves some out. This repertoire shows 60,000 to 80,000 clones, 90% to 95% found once; its top ten account for roughly 5%. Sequenced material: blood. The receptor set was obtained from a male donor with vitiligo.

The gene calls are TRBV19 and TRBJ2-1; the match to TRBD1 covers 8 bases. The CDR3 covers 17 residues. V was pared by 3 bases and J by 7 bases, with 14 bases of the junction left unmatched. The germline CDR1 and CDR2 sequences are LNHDA and SQIVND (reference sequence). CDR3 sequence reads: CASSIEGQGAFRNEQFF. In DNA, the CDR3 is TGTGCCAGTAGTATTGAAGGGCAGGGGGCGTTTAGGAATGAGCAGTTCTTC.

V gene TRBV9 combines with J gene TRBJ1-2; D is uncertain. CDR3 length: 14 residues. The germline CDR1 and CDR2 sequences are SGDLS and YYNGEE. Between the trimmed V and J ends, which lost 0 bases and 4 bases, there was a span of 10 bases. CDR3 region: CASSVGGGFYGYTF. The DNA of the CDR3 is TGTGCCAGCAGCGTAGGGGGAGGGTTCTATGGCTACACCTTC.

The genes are TRBV29-1 and TRBJ1-2; TRBD1 matches at 7 bases. The CDR3 sequence is 15 residues long. Germline V gene data show CDR1 as SQVTM and CDR2 as ANQGSEA. The ends lost 3 bases at V and 2 bases at J; junction bases unmatched: 9. DNA for the CDR3: TGCAGCGTTGAGGTACGACAGGGCAACAACTATGGCTACACCTTC. It codes for CSVEVRQGNNYGYTF. The complete variable domain, with remaining parts taken from reference TRBV29-1 and TRBJ1-2, reads SAVISQKPSRDICQRGTSLTIQCQVDSQVTMMFWYRQQPGQSLTLIATANQGSEATYESGFVIDKFPISRPNLTFSTLTVSNMSPEDSSIYLCSVEVRQGNNYGYTFGSGTRLTVV.

This sequence joins TRBV9 and TRBJ2-1; 10 bases fit TRBD2. The germline gives CDR1 SGDLS, CDR2 YYNGEE. V lost 3 bases to trimming and J lost 4 bases; unmatched junction nucleotides: 1. The CDR3 extends over 14 amino acids. The chain's CDR3 is CASSGAGGYNEQFF. The CDR3 nucleotides are TGTGCCAGCAGCGGAGCGGGGGGGTACAATGAGCAGTTCTTC.

The V call is TRBV5-1, the J call TRBJ2-1; the D gene is possibly TRBD1 (6 bases). The CDR3 has 15 residues. Germline V gives CDR1 SGHRS, CDR2 YFSETQ. Trimming left V 4 bases short and J 6 bases short, with 17 bases between. This chain's CDR3 is CASSLAGAGANEQFF. The CDR3, as DNA: TGCGCCAGCAGCCTGGCCGGGGCAGGGGCCAATGAGCAGTTCTTC.